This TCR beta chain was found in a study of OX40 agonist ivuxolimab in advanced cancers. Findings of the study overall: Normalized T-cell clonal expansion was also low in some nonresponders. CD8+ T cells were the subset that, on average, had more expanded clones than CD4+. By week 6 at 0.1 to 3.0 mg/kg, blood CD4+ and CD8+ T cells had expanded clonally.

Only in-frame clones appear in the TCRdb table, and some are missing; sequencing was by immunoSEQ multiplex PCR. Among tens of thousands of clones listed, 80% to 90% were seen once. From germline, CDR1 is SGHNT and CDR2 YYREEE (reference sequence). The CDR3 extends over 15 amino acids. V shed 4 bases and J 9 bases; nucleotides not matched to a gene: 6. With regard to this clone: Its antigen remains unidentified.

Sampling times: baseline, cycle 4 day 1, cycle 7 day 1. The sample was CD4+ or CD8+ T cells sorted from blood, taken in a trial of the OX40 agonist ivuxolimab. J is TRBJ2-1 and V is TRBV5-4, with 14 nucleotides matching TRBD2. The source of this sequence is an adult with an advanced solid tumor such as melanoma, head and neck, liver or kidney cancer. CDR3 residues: CASSPGLAGVFEQFF. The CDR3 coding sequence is TGTGCCAGCAGCCCGGGACTAGCGGGAGTTTTTGAGCAGTTCTTC. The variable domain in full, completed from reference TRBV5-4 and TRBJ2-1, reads ETGVTQSPTHLIKTRGQQVTLRCSSQSGHNTVSWYQQALGQGPQFIFQYYREEENGRGNFPPRFSGLQFPNYSSELNVNALELDDSALYLCASSPGLAGVFEQFFGPGTRLTVL.